These T cell receptor beta chains were read from a single sample in a study of blood T cell repertoires in COVID-19. Method: immunoSEQ multiplex PCR; TCRdb's copy keeps in-frame clones and lacks some. The sample shows roughly 240,000 clones, more than 70% of them seen only once. Material: peripheral blood. The origin of the receptors is an elderly woman with COVID-19, enrolled during active disease. The CDR3 runs from the conserved cysteine through the conserved F or W. D genes are given only for firm matches. Size is omitted from some rows. Given values are once, few, many or a class for expanded clones.

TRBJ2-1,TRBD2,-,TRBV7-2,TGTGCCAGCAGCTGGGGGACTAGCGGCGCCAATGAGCAGTTCTTC,CASSWGTSGANEQFF
TRBJ2-7,-,-,TRBV19,TGTGCCAGTAGTATCACCTTTGCTAACGAGCAGTACTTC,CASSITFANEQYF
TRBJ2-3,TRBD2,-,TRBV10-3,TGTGCCACCGGGACTAGTATGCCAGATACGCAGTATTTT,CATGTSMPDTQYF
TRBJ1-1,-,-,TRBV19,TGTGCCAGTACCACGACAGTAAACACTGAAGCTTTCTTT,CASTTTVNTEAFF
TRBJ2-1,-,-,TRBV6-5,TGTGCCAGCAGAATAGCCTCCTACAATGAGCAGTTCTTC,CASRIASYNEQFF
TRBJ2-2,-,-,TRBV7-2,TGTGCCAGCAGTACCTTAGGGGGTAACACCGGGGAGCTGTTTTTT,CASSTLGGNTGELFF
TRBJ1-5,-,-,TRBV6-5,TGTGCCAGCAGTCAGGGGTTCGTCAATCAGCCCCAGCATTTT,CASSQGFVNQPQHF
TRBJ2-1,-,few,TRBV5-1,TGCGCCAGCAGCTTAGACTCGAGCTCCTACAATGAGCAGTTCTTC,CASSLDSSSYNEQFF
TRBJ1-4,TRBD1,-,TRBV5-8,TGTGCCAGCAGCTTGCGACAGGGGAAGGGAAATGAAAAACTGTTTTTT,CASSLRQGKGNEKLFF
TRBJ1-1,TRBD1,once,TRBV6-5,TGTGCCAGCCGGCTGGGACAGGGCGGCACTGAAGCTTTCTTT,CASRLGQGGTEAFF
TRBJ2-5,-,few,TRBV4-1,TGCGCCAGCGAGCCAAGAACATCGGGGGTTCAAGAGACCCAGTACTTC,CASEPRTSGVQETQYF
TRBJ1-5,TRBD1,few,TRBV5-1,TGCGCCAGCAGCGCCGGGACAGGGGATTCTCAGCCCCAGCATTTT,CASSAGTGDSQPQHF
TRBJ1-6,-,-,TRBV19,TGTGCCAGTAGTTCGGACAGCCAGAGGCATAATTCACCCCTCCACTTT,CASSSDSQRHNSPLHF
TRBJ2-1,TRBD2,few,TRBV7-9,TGTGCCAGCAGCTGGAGCGGGGGGGCTAACAATGAGCAGTTCTTC,CASSWSGGANNEQFF
TRBJ1-5,TRBD1,-,TRBV19,TGTGCCAGTAGTACCGGACAGGGAGCCTTACAGCCCCAGCATTTT,CASSTGQGALQPQHF
TRBJ1-4,-,-,TRBV10-2,TGCGCCAGCAGTGAAGGTCCGCAGGCGAATGAAAAACTGTTTTTT,CASSEGPQANEKLFF
TRBJ2-7,-,-,TRBV3-1/TRBV3-2,TGTGCCAGCAGCCAAGCACCCCGACAGGAGTCTTACGAGCAGTACTTC,CASSQAPRQESYEQYF
TRBJ1-4,-,-,TRBV12-3/TRBV12-4,TGTGCCAGCAGTTTAGTCAGTACAGAAAAACTGTTTTTT,CASSLVSTEKLFF